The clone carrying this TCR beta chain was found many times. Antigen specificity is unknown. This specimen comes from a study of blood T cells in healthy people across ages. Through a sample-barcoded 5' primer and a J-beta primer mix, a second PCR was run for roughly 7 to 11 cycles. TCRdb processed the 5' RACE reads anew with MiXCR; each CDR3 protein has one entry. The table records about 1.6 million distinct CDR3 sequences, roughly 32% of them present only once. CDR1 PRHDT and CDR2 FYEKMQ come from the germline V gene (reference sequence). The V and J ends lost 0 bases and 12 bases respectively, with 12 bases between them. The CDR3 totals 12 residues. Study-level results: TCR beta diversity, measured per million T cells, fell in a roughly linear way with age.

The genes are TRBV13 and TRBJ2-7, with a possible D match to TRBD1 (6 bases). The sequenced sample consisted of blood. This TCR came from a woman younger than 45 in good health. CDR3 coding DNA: TGTGCCAGCAGCTTAGGGTTACAGGGTTCGTACTTC. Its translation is CASSLGLQGSYF.